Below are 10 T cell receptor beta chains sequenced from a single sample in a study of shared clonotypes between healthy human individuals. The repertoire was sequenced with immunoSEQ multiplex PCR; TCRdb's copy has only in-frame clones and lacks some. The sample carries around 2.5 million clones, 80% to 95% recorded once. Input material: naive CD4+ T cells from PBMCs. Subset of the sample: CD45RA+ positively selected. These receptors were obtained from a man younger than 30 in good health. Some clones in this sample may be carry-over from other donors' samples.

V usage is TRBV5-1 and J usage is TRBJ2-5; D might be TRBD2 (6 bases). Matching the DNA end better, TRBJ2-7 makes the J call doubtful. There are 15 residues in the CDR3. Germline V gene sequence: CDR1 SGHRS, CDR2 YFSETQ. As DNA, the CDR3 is TGCGCCAGCAGCTTGGAATCGGGAGCCGCCTACGAGCAGTACTTC. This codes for CASSLESGAAYEQYF.

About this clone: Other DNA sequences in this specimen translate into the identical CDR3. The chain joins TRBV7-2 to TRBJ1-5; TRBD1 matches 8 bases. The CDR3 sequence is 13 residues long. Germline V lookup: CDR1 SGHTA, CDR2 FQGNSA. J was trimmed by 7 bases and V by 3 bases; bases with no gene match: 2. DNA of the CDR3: TGTGCCAGCAGCTTGGACAGGGCACAGCCCCAGCATTTT. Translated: CASSLDRAQPQHF.

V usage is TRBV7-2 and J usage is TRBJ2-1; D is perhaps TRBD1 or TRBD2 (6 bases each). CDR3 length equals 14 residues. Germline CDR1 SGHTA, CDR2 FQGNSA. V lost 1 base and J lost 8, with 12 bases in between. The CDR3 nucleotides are TGTGCCAGCAGCTTAGATTGGGGGGCCGATGAGCAGTTCTTC. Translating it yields CASSLDWGADEQFF.

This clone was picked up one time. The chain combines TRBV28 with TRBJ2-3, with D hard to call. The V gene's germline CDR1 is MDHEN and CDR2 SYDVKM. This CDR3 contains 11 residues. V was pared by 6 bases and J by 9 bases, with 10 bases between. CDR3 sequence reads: CASRRLGTQYF. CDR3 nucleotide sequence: TGTGCCAGCAGACGGCTGGGGACGCAGTATTTT.

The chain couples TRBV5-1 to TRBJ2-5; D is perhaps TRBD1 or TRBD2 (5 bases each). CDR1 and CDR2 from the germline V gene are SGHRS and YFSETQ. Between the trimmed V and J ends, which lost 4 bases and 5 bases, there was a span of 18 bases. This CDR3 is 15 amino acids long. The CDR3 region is CASSHSGTDGETQYF. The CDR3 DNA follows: TGCGCCAGCAGCCACAGTGGGACCGACGGGGAGACCCAGTACTTC.

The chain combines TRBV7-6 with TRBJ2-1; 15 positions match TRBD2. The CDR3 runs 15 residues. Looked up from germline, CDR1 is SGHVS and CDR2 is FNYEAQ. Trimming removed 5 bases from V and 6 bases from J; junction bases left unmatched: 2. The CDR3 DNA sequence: TGTGCCAGCAGCCGGACTAGCGGGAGGGGCAATGAGCAGTTCTTC. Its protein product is CASSRTSGRGNEQFF.

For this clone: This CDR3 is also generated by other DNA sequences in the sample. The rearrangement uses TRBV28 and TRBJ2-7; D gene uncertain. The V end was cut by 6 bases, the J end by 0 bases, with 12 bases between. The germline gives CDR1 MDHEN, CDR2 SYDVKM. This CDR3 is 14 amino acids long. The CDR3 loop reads CASSSPRSSYEQYF. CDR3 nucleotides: TGTGCCAGCAGCTCTCCCCGGAGCTCCTACGAGCAGTACTTC.

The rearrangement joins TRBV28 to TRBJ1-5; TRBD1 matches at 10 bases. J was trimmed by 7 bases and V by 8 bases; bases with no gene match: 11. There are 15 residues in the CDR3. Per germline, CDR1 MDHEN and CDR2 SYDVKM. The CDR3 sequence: CASLAADRGRQPQHF. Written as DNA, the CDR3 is TGTGCCAGCTTAGCGGCCGACAGGGGGCGACAGCCCCAGCATTTT.

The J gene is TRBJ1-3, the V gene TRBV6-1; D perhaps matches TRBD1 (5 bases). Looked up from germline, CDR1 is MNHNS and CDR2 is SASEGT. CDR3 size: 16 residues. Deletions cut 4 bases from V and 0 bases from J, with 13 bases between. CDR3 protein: CASSGARQFSGNTIYF. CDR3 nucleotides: TGTGCCAGCAGTGGAGCCCGACAGTTCTCTGGAAACACCATATATTTT.

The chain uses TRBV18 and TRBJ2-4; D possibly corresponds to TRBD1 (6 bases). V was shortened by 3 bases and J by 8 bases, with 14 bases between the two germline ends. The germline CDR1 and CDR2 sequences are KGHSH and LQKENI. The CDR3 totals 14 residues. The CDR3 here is CASSPGTPGDIQYF. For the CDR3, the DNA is TGTGCCAGCTCACCGGGGACACCCGGGGACATTCAGTACTTC. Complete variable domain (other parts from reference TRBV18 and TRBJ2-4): NAGVMQNPRHLVRRRGQEARLRCSPMKGHSHVYWYRQLPEEGLKFMVYLQKENIIDESGMPKERFSAEFPKEGPSILRIQQVVRGDSAAYFCASSPGTPGDIQYFGAGTRLSVL.